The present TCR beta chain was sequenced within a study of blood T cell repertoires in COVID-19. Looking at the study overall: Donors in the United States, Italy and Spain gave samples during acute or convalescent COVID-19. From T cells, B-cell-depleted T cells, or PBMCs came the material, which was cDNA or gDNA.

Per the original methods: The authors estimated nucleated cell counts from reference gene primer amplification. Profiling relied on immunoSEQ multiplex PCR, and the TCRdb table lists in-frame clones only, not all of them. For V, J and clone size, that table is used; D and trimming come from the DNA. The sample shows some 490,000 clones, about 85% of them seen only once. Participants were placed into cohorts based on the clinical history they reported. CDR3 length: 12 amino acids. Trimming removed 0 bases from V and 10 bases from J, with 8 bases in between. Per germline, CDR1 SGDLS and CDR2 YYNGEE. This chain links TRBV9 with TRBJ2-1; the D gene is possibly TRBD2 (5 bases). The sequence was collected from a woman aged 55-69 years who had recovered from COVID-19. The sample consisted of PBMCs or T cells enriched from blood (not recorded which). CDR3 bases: TGTGCCAGCAGCGTAGCGGGGAAAGAGCAGTTCTTC. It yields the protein CASSVAGKEQFF. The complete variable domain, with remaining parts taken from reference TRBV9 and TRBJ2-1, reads DSGVTQTPKHLITATGQRVTLRCSPRSGDLSVYWYQQSLDQGLQFLIQYYNGEERAKGNILERFSAQQFPDLHSELNLSSLELGDSALYFCASSVAGKEQFFGPGTRLTVL.